This TCR beta chain emerged from a study of blood T cell repertoires in COVID-19 (dated by TCRdb to between 2020 and 2021). In the study overall: The collaborator samples originated in the United States, Italy and Spain and spanned the acute and convalescent phases of COVID-19. Nearly every sample came with metadata listing a de-identified subject ID, COVID-19 status, age in years and sex. Samples came from the ongoing ImmuneRACE study (first 160 participants) plus 1,254 subjects from 6 global collaborators. HLA class I and class II types, where available, came from metadata supplied by the sample provider rather than from assay-based typing. The repertoires were released in a freely available public database meant as a resource for research on the immune response to SARS-CoV-2. The prospective study material was composed of cDNA or gDNA derived from T cells, B-cell-depleted T cells, or PBMCs. Subjects who had been exposed to COVID-19, were actively infected with it, or had recovered from it provided the deeply sampled blood TCRbeta repertoires that made up the dataset.

Participants in the prospective study were enrolled through a virtual design, were aged about 18 to 100 years, and lived in roughly 24 United States geographic areas. Cohort assignment in the prospective study relied on participant-reported clinical history from a screening survey and a study questionnaire. ImmuneRACE Cohort 3 recovered participants were defined by two consecutive negative NP/OP PCR tests, healthcare professional clearance, or symptom resolution. Each participant in the prospective study had whole blood, serum and a nasopharyngeal or oropharyngeal swab collected by mobile phlebotomists. Participants in the prospective study had the option to provide additional blood draws and questionnaires over an approximately 2-month period. Blood samples from the prospective study were shipped frozen or at room temperature prior to DNA extraction. Per the germline V gene, MGHRA is the CDR1 and YSYEKL is the CDR2. V drops 0 bases and J drops 4 bases, leaving 12 bases in between. The CDR3 contains 15 residues, cysteine and phenylalanine counted. Only the CDR3 region is kept as DNA, spanning 45 bases read in frame from base 1.

Note on this clone: The target of this receptor is not known. Per-base quality was not reported, and no clone a single base away is much larger than it.

The immunoSEQ Assay, a bias-controlled multiplex PCR, was used to amplify TCRbeta CDR3 regions from genomic DNA. The authors' analysis ran thus. The number of nucleated cells in each sample was estimated by amplification of reference gene primers within the assay. Sequence reads were collapsed and filtered to measure the absolute abundance of every unique TCRbeta CDR3 rearrangement. For each sample, productive Simpson clonality was calculated as the square root of Simpson's diversity index across productive rearrangements. TCRdb carries this immuneACCESS record with in-frame sequences only. Its versions omit some clonotypes, under half of them owing to an unresolved V gene in the studies checked, with the rest unexplained. Clonal size and the V and J genes are those of that table, whereas D and trimming came from the DNA. The sample table holds about 270,000 clones, of which about 88% were seen once. The ten largest clonotypes hold about 3% of the sample.

Broad study findings and their caveats: The quantity of clinical and demographic metadata differed by source and by participant and was supplied without curation.

The sequenced sample consisted of PBMCs or T cells enriched from blood (not recorded which). The V and J segments used are TRBV4-1 and TRBJ1-2; TRBD1 is a possible D gene, resting on 5 matching bases. The clonotype was recovered from a woman aged 50 to 60 who had recovered from COVID-19. At the DNA level, the sequence is TGCGCCAGCAGCCAAGATCTAAGGGGCTCCTATGGCTACACCTTC. This translates into CASSQDLRGSYGYTF.